This TCR beta chain was sequenced during a study of identifying expanded T cells in peripheral blood. Study-wide points: Clone count variance between roughly 2-week samples rose with total template count.

TCRdb's table, derived via immunoSEQ multiplex PCR, lists solely in-frame clones and lacks some. The sample holds some 91,000 clones, around 88% seen once. In regard to this clone: Antigen specificity is unknown.

Sequenced sample: blood. This TCR derives from a person between 18 and 75 years old in good health.

The chain's CDR3 is CASSTGRTYEQYF. The CDR3 DNA reads as TGCGCCAGCAGCACCGGACGGACCTACGAGCAGTACTTC. The genes are TRBV5-1 and TRBJ2-5; D gene unclear. The end of the DNA aligns better with TRBJ2-7, so the J call may be wrong. Germline values: CDR1 SGHRS, CDR2 YFSETQ. This CDR3 region has 13 residues.